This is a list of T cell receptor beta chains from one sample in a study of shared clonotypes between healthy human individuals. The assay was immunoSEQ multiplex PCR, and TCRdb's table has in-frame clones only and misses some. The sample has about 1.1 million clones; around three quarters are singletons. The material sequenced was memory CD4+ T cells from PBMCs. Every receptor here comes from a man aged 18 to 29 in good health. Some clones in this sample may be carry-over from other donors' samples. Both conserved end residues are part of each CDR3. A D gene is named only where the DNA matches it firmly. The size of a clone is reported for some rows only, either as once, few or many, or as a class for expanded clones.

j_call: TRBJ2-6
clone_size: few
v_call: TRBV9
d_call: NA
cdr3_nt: TGTGCCAGCAGCGTAGGGGGCTCTGGGGCCAACGTCCTGACTTTC
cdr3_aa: CASSVGGSGANVLTF

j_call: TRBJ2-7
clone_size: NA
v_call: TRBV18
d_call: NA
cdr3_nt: TGTGCCAGCTCACCCCAGGCCCAGGGTTCGAACGAGCAGTACTTC
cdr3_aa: CASSPQAQGSNEQYF

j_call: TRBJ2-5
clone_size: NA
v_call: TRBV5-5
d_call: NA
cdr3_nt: TGTGCCAGCAGCTTGGCCGTGTCAGGGGCCCAGGAGACCCAGTACTTC
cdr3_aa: CASSLAVSGAQETQYF

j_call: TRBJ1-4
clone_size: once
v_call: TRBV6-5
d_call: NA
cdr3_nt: TGTGCCAGCAGTTACTCCTCGGGTTCTGAAAAACTGTTTTTT
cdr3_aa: CASSYSSGSEKLFF

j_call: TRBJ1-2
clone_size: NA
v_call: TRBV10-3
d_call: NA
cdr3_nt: TGTGCCATCAGTGATTATGACAGATCGAGCTATGGCTACACCTTC
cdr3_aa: CAISDYDRSSYGYTF

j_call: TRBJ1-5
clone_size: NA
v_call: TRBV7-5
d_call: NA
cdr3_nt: TGTGCCAGAAGCAACTCAGGCAATCAGCCCCAGCATTTT
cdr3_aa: CARSNSGNQPQHF

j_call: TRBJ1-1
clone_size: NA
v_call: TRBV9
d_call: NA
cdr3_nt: TGTGCCAGCAGCGATCAGGGAGGGGGCACTGAAGCTTTCTTT
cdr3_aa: CASSDQGGGTEAFF

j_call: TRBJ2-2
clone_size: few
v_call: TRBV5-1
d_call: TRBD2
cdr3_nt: TGCGCCAGCAGCTTGGGACTAGCGGATACCGGGGAGCTGTTTTTT
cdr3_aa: CASSLGLADTGELFF

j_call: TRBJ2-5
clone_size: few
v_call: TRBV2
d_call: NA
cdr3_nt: TGTGCCAGCAGTTTGGACAGAGGGCAGGAAGAGACCCAGTACTTC
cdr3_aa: CASSLDRGQEETQYF

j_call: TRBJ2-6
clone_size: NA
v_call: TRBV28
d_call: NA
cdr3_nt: TGTGCCAGCAGTTTAAACCTCCTACAGGGCGGCTACTCCTCTGGGGCCAACGTCCTGACTTTC
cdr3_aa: CASSLNLLQGGYSSGANVLTF

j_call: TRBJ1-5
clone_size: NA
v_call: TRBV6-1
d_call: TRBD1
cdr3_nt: TGTGCCAGCACCCCGGGACAGACCAATCAGCCCCAGCATTTT
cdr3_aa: CASTPGQTNQPQHF